This TCR beta chain appears in the sequencing data of a study of TIL therapy for anti-PD-1-resistant metastatic lung cancer. This was the immunoSEQ v3 assay. Libraries were sequenced to 2 million to 2.5 million read pairs (survey) or about 4.5-6 million (deep). Using immunoSEQ multiplex PCR, the repertoire was profiled, and TCRdb retains in-frame clones only, with some absent. Among about 7,500 clones listed, nearly 75% were seen once. The CDR3 is 13 residues long. The germline V gene encodes CDR1 MGHRA and CDR2 YSYEKL. Trimming at V came to 2 bases and at J to 6 bases, leaving 2 bases not matched to a gene. Time point reported: pre-treatment sample, taken before nivolumab and TIL therapy. Tumor tissue came from excised metastases, mostly pleural nodules or supraclavicular lymph nodes.

The TCR originated in a person between 25 and 80 years old with non-small cell lung cancer. The sequencing here drew on tumor tissue, taken at baseline. The rearrangement links TRBV4-1 to TRBJ2-3; 7 nucleotides align to TRBD2. CDR3 residues: CASSQLGGDTQYF. The CDR3, as DNA: TGCGCCAGCAGCCAACTCGGGGGGGATACGCAGTATTTT.